The source of this T cell receptor beta chain is a study of cytomegalovirus exposure and HLA in healthy donors (dated by TCRdb to between 2016 and 2019). A note on the overall study: An earlier analysis of 550 to 700 of the donors reported 250 to 300 Gb of sequence data and 100 million to 140 million unique TCR beta sequences from about 179 million T cells. In a later analysis, previously published TCR beta repertoires from several hundred donors were re-analyzed and high-resolution HLA genotyping was added so that TCR occurrence patterns could be studied. HLA typing covered class I and class II loci at four-digit resolution. The genetic ancestry cluster associated with self-reported Caucasian donors included about four fifths of the roughly 380 genotyped donors. The T cell repertoires of around 730 subjects were profiled by immunosequencing and related to cytomegalovirus serostatus. Rather than drawing on any new phenotypic data, the later analysis identified candidate immune exposures from TCR beta sequences and the way those sequences occurred across donors. Roughly 310 gigabases of sequencing data and tens of millions of unique TCR sequences were included in an early release covering 550 to 800 HLA-typed donors. About five DR-DQ haplotypes were treated as single units for association and clustering because of strong linkage in the cohort. Every repertoire in the discovery cohort had been generated on one and the same sequencing platform. To decide whether each TCR beta V gene segment behaved as functional or pseudogenic, an earlier analysis of some 600 of the donors relied on high-throughput TCR beta sequencing. The number of typed donors differed by locus: roughly 629-640 for A, B, C, DRB1 and DQB1; 522 for DQA1; about 600 for DPA1; and around 490 for DPB1. In a later genetic analysis, genome-wide SNP genotypes for about three fifths of the roughly 670 donors were used, and that subset was treated as a discovery cohort. Donor age, sex, ethnicity and CMV serostatus were compiled together with the repertoire data. Besides the first cohort of 550 to 750 subjects, a separate validation cohort made up of 95 to 150 different subjects was used. The study combined high-throughput TCR immunosequencing, statistical association of individual TCRs with disease status, and machine learning to predict cytomegalovirus infection status. The study aimed to test whether cataloging public T cell receptors could reveal signatures of past pathogen exposure. Among around 400 genotyped donors of the cohort, an average of approximately 240,000 unique TCR beta nucleotide sequences were sequenced per donor, around 18% of them non-productive. Study-level results and caveats: Some IMGT-functional V segments, including TRBV6-2 and TRBV6-3, could not be distinguished by the 87-base-pair reads and were therefore excluded. It was suggested by the authors that the approach could potentially be generalized to other disease states and immunological phenotypes. The earlier analysis of approximately 590 of the donors excluded fewer than 20 rarely observed V segments, including chromosome 9 orphons, because counts were too low. Correlated functional status among segregating V segments might reflect linkage disequilibrium, but an unknown experimental factor could not be ruled out. A few of the identified cytomegalovirus-associated TCR beta chains were confirmed in vitro to be specific for cytomegalovirus antigens. In a later analysis, 15,000 to 20,000 TCR beta sequences were associated with specific HLA alleles at a false discovery rate of 0.05. A group of highly shared sequence variants was considered likely to be a technical artifact of the sequencing pipeline. The only immune exposure information available for the cohort was CMV serostatus. In a later analysis, TCR association rates were found to vary across HLA loci, with the most associated TCRs seen for DRB1 alleles and the fewest for HLA-C alleles. The classifier was reported to diagnose cytomegalovirus status with high specificity and sensitivity in both the original cohort and the validation cohort. In a later analysis, several top co-occurrence clusters were reported to appear linked to parvovirus B19, influenza, CMV and Epstein-Barr virus. The study listed 150 to 200 TCR beta chains as associated with cytomegalovirus. Broadly in line with IMGT annotations, most TCR beta V segments showed up in productive rearrangements about 87% or about 30% of the time in an earlier analysis of a few hundred of the donors. Because some donors lacked HLA typing at each locus, the association tests relied only on the typed subset. Compared with the roughly 600-donor mean, donors in an Asian-associated ancestry cluster had fewer N-insertions in productive TCRs, according to a later genetic analysis. Assigning TCR associations to individual alleles was difficult when HLA alleles, especially DR and DQ, strongly co-occurred. Most CMV-associated TCR beta chains appeared to be HLA-restricted in a later analysis, and the HLA associations seemed to be driven largely by CMV exposure. A later analysis found that HLA-associated TCR beta chains were more clonally expanded and had lower generation probabilities than equally common non-associated chains. Sequencing depth was assumed to be roughly uniform across donors in the presence/absence analyses, though that assumption may not hold. A further reported finding was that TCR beta sequences accurately predicted the HLA-A and HLA-B alleles for most subjects in the first cohort. V-gene and J-gene trimming of TCR beta chains was associated with a missense DCLRE1C variant in a later genetic analysis, and the association was replicated in an independent cohort. The cohort was sequenced for TCR beta chains only, and without alpha or paired-chain data the features that could be detected were limited. Across donors, most TCR sequences were observed very rarely, whereas some public TCRs were present in many individuals.

Library construction relied on the immunoSEQ multiplex PCR assay. For the multiplex PCR, a mixture combining 60 forward primers for TCR Vbeta segments and 13 reverse primers for TCR Jbeta segments was used. A multiplex PCR assay on genomic DNA amplified the CDR3 region of rearranged TCR beta genes. On the Illumina HiSeq System, the amplified TCR beta libraries were sequenced as 87-base-pair reads. On the study's bioinformatics: A later analysis tallied 75 million to 95 million unique TCR beta chains across the 666 repertoires, and about 10 million of those chains were shared by two or more donors. Raw reads were error-corrected and collapsed into unique sequences with a nearest-neighbor algorithm that merged closely related sequences to remove PCR and sequencing errors. CDR3 sequences were aligned to IMGT reference sequences to assign V, D and J gene segments. For a sequence to be retained, at least a six-nucleotide match to both a V gene segment and a J gene segment was required. Rearrangements were called productive when the CDR3 lacked stop codons and stayed in frame with V and J; all others were non-productive. Following IMGT convention, CDR3 was defined as the stretch from the second conserved V-encoded cysteine up to the conserved J-encoded phenylalanine. The earlier analysis of more than 450 of the donors excluded sequences that lacked an unambiguous match to a single V gene segment. In an earlier analysis of about 590 of the donors, a V segment was called functional when productive rearrangements were above 56.7%, and segregating when the standard deviation between donors exceeded 5%. To diagnose cytomegalovirus status from the catalog of TCR beta chain sequences, a statistical classification framework was built. In a later analysis, TCR nucleotide sequences were compared against IMGT/GENE-DB human TR gene sequences so that V and J genes could be assigned. Using the TCRdist pipeline, a later analysis assigned CDR3 sequences along with most-parsimonious VDJ recombination scenarios. In a later analysis, each TCR beta chain was defined by its CDR3 amino acid sequence together with its V-gene family, and reads without a unique V-gene family were excluded. A later analysis removed 550 to 700 highly shared, low-generation-probability nucleotide sequences to deal with suspected cross-contamination and a sequencing artifact. In a later analysis, a clonal expansion index was calculated for each public chain from normalized within-repertoire ranks of inferred template counts. Generation probabilities in a later analysis came from a VDJ recombination model fitted to out-of-frame rearrangements, and those results were checked against IGoR. In a later analysis, TCR-TCR, TCR-HLA and TCR-CMV co-occurrence was scored with hypergeometric tests, and a repertoire-size bias correction was applied to TCR pairs. In a later analysis, false discovery rates were estimated by permuting HLA or CMV assignments 20 times. In a later analysis, co-occurring TCRs were grouped using DBSCAN, and TCRdist sequence similarity was added for clustering within HLA-allele-positive subsets. For co-occurrence clustering, repertoires with fewer than 30,000 or more than 120,000 public chains were excluded, along with a handful of repertoires with anomalous nucleotide sharing. TCRdb carries this immuneACCESS record with in-frame sequences only. Its versions omit some clonotypes, under half of them owing to an unresolved V gene in the studies checked, with the rest unexplained. V and J calls and clone size are copied from that table; D and trimming were computed from the DNA. This sample holds approximately 97,000 clones; 81% were observed only once. The ten largest clones take up about 4.9% of the sample.

About this clone: Its antigen specificity is not known. Base quality data are lacking; no much larger clone is found one base away.

The germline V gene provides CDR1 SGHNT and CDR2 YENEEA. Trimming at the junction amounts to 4 bases on V and 1 base on J, and the germline ends lie 4 bases apart. The CDR3, from cysteine to phenylalanine, totals 12 residues. Only CDR3 DNA is held: 36 bases, read in frame from base 1. The cohort consisted of 650 to 850 healthy bone marrow donors. At the time of sampling, all cohort members were nominally healthy, though unrecorded immune exposures were likely present. The donor was CMV seropositive and belonged to the group of some 290 seropositive cohort members. Each donor provided a peripheral blood sample, and peripheral blood mononuclear cells were used for TCR beta sequencing. The Qiagen DNeasy Blood Extraction Kit was used to extract genomic DNA from the blood cell samples.

This clonotype was obtained from a man aged 35-49 years in good health and CMV-seropositive. The chain is made from TRBV11-3 and TRBJ2-5; the D gene cannot be named for sure. Sequencing input: PBMCs. The DNA reads TGTGCCAGCAGCTCCTCCCAAGAGACCCAGTACTTC. This yields the protein CASSSSQETQYF.